This T cell receptor beta chain comes out of a study of T cell clonality in common variable immunodeficiency (dated by TCRdb to between 2014 and 2016). Diagnosis of CVID followed standard criteria, namely serum IgG, IgA and/or IgM below the normal range together with specific antibody deficiency. The CVID group comprised around 44 subjects, about 15 female and some 30 male, aged about 9 to 70 years with a mean age of approximately 42. Predominantly Caucasian heritage was noted among both the CVID patients and the healthy controls. All CVID subjects had received replacement immunoglobulin therapy for at least one year at the time of study participation. At blood collection, none of the CVID subjects was ill or on immunomodulatory or immunosuppressive medication. Heparinized peripheral whole blood samples of roughly 5 to 8 ml were obtained from each donor. Genomic DNA from adults with common variable immune deficiency (CVID) and from healthy adult controls was used to sequence TCRbeta CDR3 repertoires. To isolate peripheral blood mononuclear cells, diluted blood was subjected to density centrifugation over Hypaque 1077 or Ficoll-Paque. Genomic DNA was obtained from unsorted mononuclear cells using either Qiagen column purification or a centrifugation-based method.

What the authors observed across the whole study: Even though DNA input was equal, the average per sample came to 82,000 or so unique sequences for controls compared with roughly 30,000 for CVID samples. CVID TCRbeta sequences reportedly showed fewer deletions and N-nucleotide insertions and lacked highly modified clones with 13 or more V deletions. According to the authors, figuring out what caused the increased clonality in CVID would require sequencing the repertoires of T cell subpopulations. TCRbeta clonality was higher in CVID subjects than in healthy controls (t-test p = 0.018), and the increase was most characteristic of about a third of subjects. Patient heterogeneity within the CVID cohort put limits on correlating repertoire features with clinical complications. CVID subjects shared fewer TCRbeta clones with each other than healthy controls did (p < 0.0001).

Equivalent amounts of genomic DNA from CVID and control samples were used as sequencing input. For every sample, a 60 bp segment covering the rearranged TCRbeta CDR3 region was amplified and then sequenced. The immunoSEQ assay, a bias-corrected multiplex PCR with high-throughput sequencing, was employed for TCRbeta amplification. In the authors' own workflow: Every unique nucleotide sequence counted as a clone and was annotated with V, D and J genes, copy number and frequency. Sequences were labeled productive if in frame, and non-productive if out of frame or containing stop codons. As previously described, clonality was computed from Shannon's entropy. Mean CDR3 Kyte-Doolittle hydropathy was derived from the predicted amino acid sequences of productive clones. The R hclust function was used to hierarchically cluster scaled V gene usage with Manhattan distance and complete linkage. Sharing of clones by CDR3 amino acid sequence was evaluated by resampling 12 repertoires per group over 100 rounds. The repertoires were searched for 70 published EBV-specific TCRbeta sequences and 245 published CMV-specific TCRbeta sequences. A couple of CVID samples that yielded fewer than 10,000 sequences were excluded from the analysis, so roughly 42 CVID repertoires were retained. Here the immuneACCESS table is served through TCRdb, limited to in-frame sequences with V and J called. Missing clones are a known gap in these copies; in checked studies unresolved V genes cover under half, and the rest lacks a known reason. That table supplies the V and J calls and clone size; D and trimming were determined from the DNA. The table gives about 2,400 clones for this sample, with none occurring only once. The leading ten clones occupy 9.5% to 15% of the sample.

This clone is labeled medium-sized (0.01 to 0.1%). The antigen it binds to is not known. The sequenced sample was peripheral blood mononuclear cells. This sequence originates from a human donor with common variable immunodeficiency.

Partial CDR3 DNA: TGTGCCAGCAGTTACCCAGGGGGCCCTACAGATACG. Its protein product is CASSYPGGPTDT. The whole CDR3 sequence reads CASSYPGGPTDTQYF. This chain joins TRBV6-2 or TRBV6-3 to TRBJ2-3, and 8 junction bases match TRBD1. The read is 3 residues too short to cover the CDR3 end, so that end is filled in from the germline J gene. Via the germline V gene, CDR1 is MNHEY and CDR2 SVGEGT. From the cysteine through the phenylalanine, the CDR3 covers 15 amino acids. Shown are 36 bases from within the CDR3, in frame from base 1. For this chain, trimming is 2 bases at the V end and 3 bases at the J end, and the number of junction bases without a gene match is 4.